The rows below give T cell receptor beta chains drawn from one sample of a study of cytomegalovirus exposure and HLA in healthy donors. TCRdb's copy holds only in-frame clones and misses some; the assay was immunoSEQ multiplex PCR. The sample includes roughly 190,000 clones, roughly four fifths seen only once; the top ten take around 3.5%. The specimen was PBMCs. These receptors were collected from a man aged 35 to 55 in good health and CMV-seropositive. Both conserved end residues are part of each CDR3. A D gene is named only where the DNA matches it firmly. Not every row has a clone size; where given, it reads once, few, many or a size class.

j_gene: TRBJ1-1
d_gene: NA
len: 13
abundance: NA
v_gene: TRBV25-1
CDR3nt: TGTGCCAGCAGTGTTCCGGGGGGGACTGAAGCTTTCTTT
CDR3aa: CASSVPGGTEAFF

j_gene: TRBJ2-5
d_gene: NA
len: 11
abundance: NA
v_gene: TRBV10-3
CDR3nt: TGTGCCATCGCGACAGGAGAGACCCAGTACTTC
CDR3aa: CAIATGETQYF

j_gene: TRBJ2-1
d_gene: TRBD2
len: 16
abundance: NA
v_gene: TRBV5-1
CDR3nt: TGCGCCAGCAGCAGGGGGACTAGCGGGGCTTACAATGAGCAGTTCTTC
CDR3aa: CASSRGTSGAYNEQFF

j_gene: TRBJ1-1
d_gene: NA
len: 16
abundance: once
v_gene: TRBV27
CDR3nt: TGTGCCAGCAGTCCCCGCGGGGGGAACATGAACACTGAAGCTTTCTTT
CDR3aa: CASSPRGGNMNTEAFF

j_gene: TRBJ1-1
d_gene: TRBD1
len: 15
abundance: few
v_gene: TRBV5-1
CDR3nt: TGCGCCAGCAGCTATGCCGGGACAGCGAACACTGAATCTTTCTTT
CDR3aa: CASSYAGTANTESFF

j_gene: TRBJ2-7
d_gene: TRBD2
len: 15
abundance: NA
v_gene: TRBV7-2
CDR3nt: TGTGCCAGCAGCCCCGAACTAGCGGGAGAAGGCGAGCAGTACTTC
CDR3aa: CASSPELAGEGEQYF

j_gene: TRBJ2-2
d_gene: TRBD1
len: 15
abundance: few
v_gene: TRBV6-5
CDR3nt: TGTGCCAGCCGGACAGGGTCGAGTTTTTCCGGGGAGCTGTTTTTT
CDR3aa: CASRTGSSFSGELFF

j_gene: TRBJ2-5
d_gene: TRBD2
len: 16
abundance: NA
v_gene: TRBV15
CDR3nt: TGTGCCACCAGCAGAGCCTCGGGCGGGGGGCAAGAGACCCAGTACTTC
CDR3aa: CATSRASGGGQETQYF

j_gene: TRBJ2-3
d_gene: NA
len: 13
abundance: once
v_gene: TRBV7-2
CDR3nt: TGTGCCAGCAGCCCGAATCAGGCCGATACGCAGTATTTT
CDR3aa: CASSPNQADTQYF

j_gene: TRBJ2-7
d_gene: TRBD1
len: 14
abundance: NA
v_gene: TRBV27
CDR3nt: TGTGCCAGCAGTTTTAAACAGGGGGCCATCAAGCAGTACTTC
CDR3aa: CASSFKQGAIKQYF

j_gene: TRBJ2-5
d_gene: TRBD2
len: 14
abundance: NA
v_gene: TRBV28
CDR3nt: TGTGCCAGCAGTTCCGGCGGGAGCATAAAGACCCAGTACTTC
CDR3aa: CASSSGGSIKTQYF

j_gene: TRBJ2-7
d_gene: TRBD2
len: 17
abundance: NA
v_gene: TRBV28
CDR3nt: TGTGCCAGCAGTTTAGGGTGGACTAGCGGGAGGGCTAACGAGCAGTACTTC
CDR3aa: CASSLGWTSGRANEQYF

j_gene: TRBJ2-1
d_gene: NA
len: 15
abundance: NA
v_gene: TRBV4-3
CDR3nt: TGCGCCAGCAGCCAAGATGCGGGGCCGCGGGTTGAGCAGTTCTTC
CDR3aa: CASSQDAGPRVEQFF

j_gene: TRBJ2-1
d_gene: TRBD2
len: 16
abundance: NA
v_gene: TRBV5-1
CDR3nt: TGCGCCAGCAGCTTGGCCCCTAGCGGGGGGGTTCTTGAGCAGTTCTTC
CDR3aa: CASSLAPSGGVLEQFF

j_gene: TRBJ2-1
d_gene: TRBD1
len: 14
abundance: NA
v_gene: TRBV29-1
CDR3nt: TGCAGCGTCCCTGGACAGGGGGCCTACAATGAGCAGTTCTTC
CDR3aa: CSVPGQGAYNEQFF

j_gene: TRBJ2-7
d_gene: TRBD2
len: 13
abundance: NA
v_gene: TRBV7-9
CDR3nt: TGTGCCAGCAACAAAGCGGGAGACTACGAGCAGTACTTC
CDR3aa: CASNKAGDYEQYF

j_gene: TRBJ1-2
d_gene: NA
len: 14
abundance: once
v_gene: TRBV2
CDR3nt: TGTGCCAGCAGTGAATCGGGGGGCAGGGATGGCTACACCTTC
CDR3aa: CASSESGGRDGYTF

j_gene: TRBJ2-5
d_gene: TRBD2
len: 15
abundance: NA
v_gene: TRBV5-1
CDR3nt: TGCGCCAGCAGCTTTAGCGGGGGAGTTCAAGAGACCCAGTACTTC
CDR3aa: CASSFSGGVQETQYF

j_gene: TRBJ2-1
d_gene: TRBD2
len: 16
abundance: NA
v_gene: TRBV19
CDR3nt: TGTGCCAGTAGTATAACCCTAGCGGGAGCGTACAATGAGCAGTTCTTC
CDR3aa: CASSITLAGAYNEQFF

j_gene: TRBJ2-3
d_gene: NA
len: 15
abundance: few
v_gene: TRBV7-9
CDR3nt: TGTGCCAGCAGCTCGATAGTTGGGCCTTCAGATACGCAGTATTTT
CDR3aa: CASSSIVGPSDTQYF

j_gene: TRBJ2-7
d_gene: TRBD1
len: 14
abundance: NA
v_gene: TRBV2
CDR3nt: TGTGCCAGCAGGGAGACAGGGGGCTTGTACGAGCAGTACTTC
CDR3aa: CASRETGGLYEQYF

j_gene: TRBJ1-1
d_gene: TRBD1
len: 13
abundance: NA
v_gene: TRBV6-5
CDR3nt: TGTGCCAGCAGACCTACAGGGGGCACTGAAGCTTTCTTT
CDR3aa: CASRPTGGTEAFF

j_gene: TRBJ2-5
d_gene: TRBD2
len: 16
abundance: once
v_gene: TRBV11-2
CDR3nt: TGTGCCAGCAGCAAAACTAGCGGGGGTGGGCAAGAGACCCAGTACTTC
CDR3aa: CASSKTSGGGQETQYF

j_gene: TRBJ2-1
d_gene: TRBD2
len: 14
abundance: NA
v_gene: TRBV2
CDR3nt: TGTGCCAGCAGGCTAGCGGGAGGGATACGGGAGCAGTTCTTC
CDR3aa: CASRLAGGIREQFF

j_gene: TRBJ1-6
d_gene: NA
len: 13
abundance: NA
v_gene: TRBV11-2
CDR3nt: TGTGCCAGCCGTGGACAGACTAATTCACCCCTCCACTTT
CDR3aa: CASRGQTNSPLHF

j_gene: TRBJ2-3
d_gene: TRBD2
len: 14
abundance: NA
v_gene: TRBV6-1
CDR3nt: TGTGCCAGTCGGACTAGATCGATGGCAGATACGCAGTATTTT
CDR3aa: CASRTRSMADTQYF

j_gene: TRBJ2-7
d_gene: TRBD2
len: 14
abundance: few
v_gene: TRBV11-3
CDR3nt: TGTGCCAGCAGCCCAACTAGCGGTTCCTACGAGCAGTACTTC
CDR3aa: CASSPTSGSYEQYF

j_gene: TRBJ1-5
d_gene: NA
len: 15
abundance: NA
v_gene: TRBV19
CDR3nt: TGTGCCAGTAGTATAGCGGGCCCGAGCGGCCAGCCCCAGCATTTT
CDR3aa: CASSIAGPSGQPQHF

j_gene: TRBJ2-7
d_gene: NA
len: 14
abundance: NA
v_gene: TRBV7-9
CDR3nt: TGTGCCAGCAGCGGGTCTAGGGGATCTAAAGAGCAGTACTTC
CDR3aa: CASSGSRGSKEQYF

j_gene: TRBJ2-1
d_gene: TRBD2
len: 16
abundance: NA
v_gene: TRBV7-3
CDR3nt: TGTGCCAGCAGCATCGGACTAGCGGGAGGGATAGATGAGCAGTTCTTC
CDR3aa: CASSIGLAGGIDEQFF

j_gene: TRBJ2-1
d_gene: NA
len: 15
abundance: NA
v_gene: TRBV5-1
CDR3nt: TGCGCCAAAAGCGTAGACAGCAAACCGGGGGATGAGCAGTTCTTC
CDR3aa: CAKSVDSKPGDEQFF

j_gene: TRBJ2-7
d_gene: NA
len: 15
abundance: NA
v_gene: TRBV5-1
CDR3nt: TGCGCCAGCAGCTGGGGTGGGGGCGCCTCCTACGAGCAGTACTTC
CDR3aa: CASSWGGGASYEQYF

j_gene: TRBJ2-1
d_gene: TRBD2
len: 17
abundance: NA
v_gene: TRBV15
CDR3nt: TGTGCCACCAGCAACACCCAGGGACTAGCGAACTACAATGAGCAGTTCTTC
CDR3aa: CATSNTQGLANYNEQFF

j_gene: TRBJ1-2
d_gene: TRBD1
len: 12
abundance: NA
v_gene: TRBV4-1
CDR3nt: TGCGCCAGCAGGGACAGGGTAGGTCGCTACACCTTC
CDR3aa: CASRDRVGRYTF

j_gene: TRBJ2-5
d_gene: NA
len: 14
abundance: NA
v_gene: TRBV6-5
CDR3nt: TGTGCCAGTACGAGGGGGGGCTTAGCAGAGACCCAGTACTTC
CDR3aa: CASTRGGLAETQYF

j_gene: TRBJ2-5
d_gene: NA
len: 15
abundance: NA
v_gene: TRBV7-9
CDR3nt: TGTGCCAGCAGCTCTGAGCGACTAAAGGGAGAGACCCAGTACTTC
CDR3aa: CASSSERLKGETQYF

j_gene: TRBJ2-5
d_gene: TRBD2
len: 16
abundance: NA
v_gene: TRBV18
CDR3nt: TGTGCCAGCTCATCCGGACTAGCGGGGTTCCGAGAGACCCAGTACTTC
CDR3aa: CASSSGLAGFRETQYF

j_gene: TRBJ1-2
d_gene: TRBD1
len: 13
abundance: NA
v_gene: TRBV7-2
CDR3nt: TGTGCCAGCAGCCCGGACAGGGGGCATGGCTACACCTTC
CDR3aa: CASSPDRGHGYTF

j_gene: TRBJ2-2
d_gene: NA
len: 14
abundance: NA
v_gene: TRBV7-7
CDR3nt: TGTGCCAGCAGCTTTCAGGGGACCACCGGGGAGCTGTTTTTT
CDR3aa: CASSFQGTTGELFF

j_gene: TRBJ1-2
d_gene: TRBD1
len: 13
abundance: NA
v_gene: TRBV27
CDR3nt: TGTGCCAGCAGAAAAGACAGGGCGGGTGGCTACACCTTC
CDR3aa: CASRKDRAGGYTF

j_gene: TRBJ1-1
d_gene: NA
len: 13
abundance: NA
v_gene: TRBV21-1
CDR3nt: TGTGCCAGCAGCCCCAGGGGTAACACTGAAGCTTTCTTT
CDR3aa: CASSPRGNTEAFF

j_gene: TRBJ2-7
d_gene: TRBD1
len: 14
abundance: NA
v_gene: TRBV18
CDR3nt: TGTGCCAGCTCACCGCGGGACAGGGCTAACGAGCAGTACTTC
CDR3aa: CASSPRDRANEQYF